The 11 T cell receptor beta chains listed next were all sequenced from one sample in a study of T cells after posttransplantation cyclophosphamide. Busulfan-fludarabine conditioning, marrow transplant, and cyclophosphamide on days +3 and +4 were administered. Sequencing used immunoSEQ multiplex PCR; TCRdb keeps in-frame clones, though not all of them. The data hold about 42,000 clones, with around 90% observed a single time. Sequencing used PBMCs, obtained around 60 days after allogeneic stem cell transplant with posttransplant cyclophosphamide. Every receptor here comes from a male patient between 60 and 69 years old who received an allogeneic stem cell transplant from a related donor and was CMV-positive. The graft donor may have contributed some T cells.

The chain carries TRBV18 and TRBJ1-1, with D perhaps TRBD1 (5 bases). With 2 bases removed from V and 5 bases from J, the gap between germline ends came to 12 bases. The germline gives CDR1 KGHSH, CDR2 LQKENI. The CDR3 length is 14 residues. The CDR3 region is CASSPGGMYTEAFF. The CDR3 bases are TGTGCCAGCTCACCAGGGGGGATGTATACTGAAGCTTTCTTT.

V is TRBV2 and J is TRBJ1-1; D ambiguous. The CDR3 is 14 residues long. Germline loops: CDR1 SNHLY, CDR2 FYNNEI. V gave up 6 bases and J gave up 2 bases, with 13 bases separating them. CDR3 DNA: TGTGCCAGCAGAATGAGGGAAGGCAACACTGAAGCTTTCTTT. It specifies CASRMREGNTEAFF.

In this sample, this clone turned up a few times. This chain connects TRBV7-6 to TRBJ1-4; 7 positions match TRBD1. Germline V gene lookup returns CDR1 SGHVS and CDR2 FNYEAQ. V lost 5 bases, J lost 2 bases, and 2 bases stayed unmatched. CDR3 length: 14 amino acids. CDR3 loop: CASSPGGTNEKLFF. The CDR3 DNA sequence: TGTGCCAGCAGCCCAGGGGGGACTAATGAAAAACTGTTTTTT.

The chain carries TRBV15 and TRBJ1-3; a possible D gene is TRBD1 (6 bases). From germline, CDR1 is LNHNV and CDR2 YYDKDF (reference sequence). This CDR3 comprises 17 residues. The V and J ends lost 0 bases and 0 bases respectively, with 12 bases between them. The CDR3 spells CATSRERDIISGNTIYF. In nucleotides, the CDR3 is TGTGCCACCAGCAGAGAGAGGGACATCATCTCTGGAAACACCATATATTTT.

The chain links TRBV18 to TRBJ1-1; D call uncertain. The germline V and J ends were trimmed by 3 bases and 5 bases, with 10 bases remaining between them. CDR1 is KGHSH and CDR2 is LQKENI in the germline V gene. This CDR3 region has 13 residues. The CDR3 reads CASSPWAGTEAFF. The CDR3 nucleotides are TGTGCCAGCTCACCCTGGGCGGGAACTGAAGCTTTCTTT.

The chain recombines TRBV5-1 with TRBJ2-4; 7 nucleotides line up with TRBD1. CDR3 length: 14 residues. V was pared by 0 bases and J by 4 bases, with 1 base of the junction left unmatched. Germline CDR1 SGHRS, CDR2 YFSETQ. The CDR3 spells CASSLGQGKNIQYF. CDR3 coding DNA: TGCGCCAGCAGCTTGGGACAGGGAAAAAACATTCAGTACTTC.

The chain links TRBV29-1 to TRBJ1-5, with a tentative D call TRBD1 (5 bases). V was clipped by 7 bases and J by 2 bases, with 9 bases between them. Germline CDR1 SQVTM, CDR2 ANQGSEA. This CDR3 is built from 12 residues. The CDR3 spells CSAGGGNQPQHF. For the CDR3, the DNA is TGCAGCGCCGGGGGGGGCAATCAGCCCCAGCATTTT. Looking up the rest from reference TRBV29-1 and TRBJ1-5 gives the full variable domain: SAVISQKPSRDICQRGTSLTIQCQVDSQVTMMFWYRQQPGQSLTLIATANQGSEATYESGFVIDKFPISRPNLTFSTLTVSNMSPEDSSIYLCSAGGGNQPQHFGDGTRLSIL.

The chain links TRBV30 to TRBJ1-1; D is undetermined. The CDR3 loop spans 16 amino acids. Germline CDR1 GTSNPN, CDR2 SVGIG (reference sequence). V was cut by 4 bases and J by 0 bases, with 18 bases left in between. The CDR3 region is CAWILRRRVMNTEAFF. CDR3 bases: TGTGCCTGGATCTTGAGGCGGAGGGTTATGAACACTGAAGCTTTCTTT.

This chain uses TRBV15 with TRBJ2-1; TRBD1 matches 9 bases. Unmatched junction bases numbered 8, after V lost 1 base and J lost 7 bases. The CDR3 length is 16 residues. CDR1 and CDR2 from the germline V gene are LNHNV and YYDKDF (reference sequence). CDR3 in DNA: TGTGCCACCAGCAGAGTCAGCGGACAGGGGAGTAATGAGCAGTTCTTC. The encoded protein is CATSRVSGQGSNEQFF.

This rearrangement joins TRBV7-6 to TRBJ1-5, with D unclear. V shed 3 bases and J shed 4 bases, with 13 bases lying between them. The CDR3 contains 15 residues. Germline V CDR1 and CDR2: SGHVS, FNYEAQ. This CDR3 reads CASSFREGSNQPQHF. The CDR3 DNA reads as TGTGCCAGCAGCTTTAGAGAGGGTTCGAATCAGCCCCAGCATTTT.

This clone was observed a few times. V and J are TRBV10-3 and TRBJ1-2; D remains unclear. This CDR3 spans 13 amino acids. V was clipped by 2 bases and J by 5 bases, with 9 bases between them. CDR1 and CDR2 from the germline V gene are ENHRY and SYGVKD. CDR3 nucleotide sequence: TGTGCCATCAGTGAGGATGGCAGGTATGGCTACACCTTC. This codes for CAISEDGRYGYTF.